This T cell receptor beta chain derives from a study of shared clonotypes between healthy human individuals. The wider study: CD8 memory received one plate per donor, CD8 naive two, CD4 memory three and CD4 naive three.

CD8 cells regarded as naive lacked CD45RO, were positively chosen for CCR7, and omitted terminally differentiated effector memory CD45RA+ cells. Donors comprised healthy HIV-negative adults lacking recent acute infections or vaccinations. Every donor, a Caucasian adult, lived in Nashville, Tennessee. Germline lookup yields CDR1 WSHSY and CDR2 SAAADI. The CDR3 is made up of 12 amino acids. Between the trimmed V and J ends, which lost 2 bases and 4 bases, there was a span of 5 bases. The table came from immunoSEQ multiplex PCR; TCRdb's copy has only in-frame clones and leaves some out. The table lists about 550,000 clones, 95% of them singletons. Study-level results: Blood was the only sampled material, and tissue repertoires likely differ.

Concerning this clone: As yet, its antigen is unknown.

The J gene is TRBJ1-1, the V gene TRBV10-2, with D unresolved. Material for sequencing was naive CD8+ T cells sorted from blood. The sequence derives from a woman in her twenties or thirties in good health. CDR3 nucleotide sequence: TGCGCCAGCAGTGAGGGGATCACTGAAGCTTTCTTT. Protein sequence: CASSEGITEAFF.